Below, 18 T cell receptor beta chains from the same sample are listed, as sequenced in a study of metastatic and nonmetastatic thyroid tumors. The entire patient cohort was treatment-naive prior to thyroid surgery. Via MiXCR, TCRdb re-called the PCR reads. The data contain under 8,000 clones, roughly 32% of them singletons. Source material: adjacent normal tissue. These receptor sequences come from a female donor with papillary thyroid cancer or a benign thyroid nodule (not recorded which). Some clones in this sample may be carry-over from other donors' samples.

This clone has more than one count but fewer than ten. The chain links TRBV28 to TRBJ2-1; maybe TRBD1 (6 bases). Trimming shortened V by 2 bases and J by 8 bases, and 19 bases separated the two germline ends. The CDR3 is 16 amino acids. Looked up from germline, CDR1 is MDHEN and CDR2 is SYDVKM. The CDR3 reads CASSLLFLGARDEQFF. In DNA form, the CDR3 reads TGTGCCAGCAGTTTACTGTTCTTGGGGGCCAGGGATGAGCAGTTCTTC.

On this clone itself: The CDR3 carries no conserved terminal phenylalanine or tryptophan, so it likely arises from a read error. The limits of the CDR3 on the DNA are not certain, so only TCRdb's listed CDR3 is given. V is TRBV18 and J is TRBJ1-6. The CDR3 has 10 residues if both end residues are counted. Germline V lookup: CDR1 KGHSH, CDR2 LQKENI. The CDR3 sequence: CASSPPGVDE.

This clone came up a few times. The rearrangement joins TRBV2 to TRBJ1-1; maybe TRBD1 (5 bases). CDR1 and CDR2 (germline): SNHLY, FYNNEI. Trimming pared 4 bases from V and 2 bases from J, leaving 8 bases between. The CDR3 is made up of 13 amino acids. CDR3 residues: CASSAQGNTEAFF. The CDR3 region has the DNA TGTGCCAGCAGTGCCCAGGGAAACACTGAAGCTTTCTTT.

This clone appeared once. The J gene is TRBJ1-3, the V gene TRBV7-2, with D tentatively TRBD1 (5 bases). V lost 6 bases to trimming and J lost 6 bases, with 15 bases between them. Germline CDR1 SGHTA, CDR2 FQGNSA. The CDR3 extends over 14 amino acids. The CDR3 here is CASRPSWGVNTIYF. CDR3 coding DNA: TGTGCCAGCAGGCCAAGTTGGGGCGTAAACACCATATATTTT.

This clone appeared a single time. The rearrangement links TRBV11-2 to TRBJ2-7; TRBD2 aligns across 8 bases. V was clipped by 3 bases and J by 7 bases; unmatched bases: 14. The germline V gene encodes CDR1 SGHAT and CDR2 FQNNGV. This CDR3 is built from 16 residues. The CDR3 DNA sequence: TGTGCCAGCAGCTTCCGGGGGGGCACCACTTTTGGGGAGCAGTACTTC. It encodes CASSFRGGTTFGEQYF.

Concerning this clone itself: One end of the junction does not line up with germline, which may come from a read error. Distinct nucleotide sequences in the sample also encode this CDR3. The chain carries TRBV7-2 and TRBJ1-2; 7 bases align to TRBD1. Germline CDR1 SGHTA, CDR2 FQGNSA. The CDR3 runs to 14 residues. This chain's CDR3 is CASSPQGGPYGYTF. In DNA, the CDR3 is TGTGCCAGCAGCCCCCAGGGGGGTCCCTATGGCTACACCTTT.

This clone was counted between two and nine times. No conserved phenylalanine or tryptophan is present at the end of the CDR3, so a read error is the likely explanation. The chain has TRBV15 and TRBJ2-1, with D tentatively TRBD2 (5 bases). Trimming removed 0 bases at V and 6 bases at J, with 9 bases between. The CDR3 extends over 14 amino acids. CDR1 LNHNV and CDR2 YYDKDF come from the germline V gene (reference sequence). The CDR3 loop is CATSRDLRGNEQFV. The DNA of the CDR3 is TGTGCCACCAGCAGAGATTTACGGGGCAATGAGCAGTTCGTC.

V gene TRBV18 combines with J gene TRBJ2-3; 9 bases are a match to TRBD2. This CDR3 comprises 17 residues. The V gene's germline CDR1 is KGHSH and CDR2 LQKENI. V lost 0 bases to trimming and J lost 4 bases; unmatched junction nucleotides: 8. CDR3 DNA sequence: TGTGCCAGCTCACCACCTAAGGCGGGGGGGCCCGCAGATACGCAGTATTTT. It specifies CASSPPKAGGPADTQYF.

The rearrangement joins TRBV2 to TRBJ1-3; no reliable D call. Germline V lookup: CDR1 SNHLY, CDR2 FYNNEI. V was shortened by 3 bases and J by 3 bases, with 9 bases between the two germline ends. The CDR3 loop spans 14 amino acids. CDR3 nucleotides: TGTGCCAGCAGTGACTCAGGAGATGGAAACACCATATATTTT. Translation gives CASSDSGDGNTIYF.

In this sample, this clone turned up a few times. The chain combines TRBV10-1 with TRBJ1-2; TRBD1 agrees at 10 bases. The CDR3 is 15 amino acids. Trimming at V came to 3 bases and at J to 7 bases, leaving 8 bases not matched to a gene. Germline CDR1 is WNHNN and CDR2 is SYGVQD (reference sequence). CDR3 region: CASSEPPGQGCGYTF. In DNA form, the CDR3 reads TGCGCCAGCAGTGAACCCCCGGGACAGGGGTGTGGCTACACCTTC.

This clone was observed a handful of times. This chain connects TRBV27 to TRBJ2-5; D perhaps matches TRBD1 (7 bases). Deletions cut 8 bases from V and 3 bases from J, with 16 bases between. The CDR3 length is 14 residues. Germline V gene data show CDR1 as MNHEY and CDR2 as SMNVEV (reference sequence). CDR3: CASGAGGGEETQYF. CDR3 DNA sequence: TGTGCCAGCGGGGCAGGGGGAGGAGAAGAGACCCAGTACTTC.

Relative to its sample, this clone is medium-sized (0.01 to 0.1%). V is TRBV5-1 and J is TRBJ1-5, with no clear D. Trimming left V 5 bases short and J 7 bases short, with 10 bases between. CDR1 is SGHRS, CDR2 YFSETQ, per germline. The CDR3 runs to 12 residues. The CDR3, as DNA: TGCGCCAGCAGACCGGGTGTCCAGCCCCAGCATTTT. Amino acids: CASRPGVQPQHF.

The CDR3, as DNA: TGCAGTGTCATCGGACTAGCGGGGAACTACGAGCAGTACTTC. The encoded protein is CSVIGLAGNYEQYF. The gene calls are TRBV20-1 and TRBJ2-7; TRBD2 matches at 12 bases. V dropped 7 bases and J dropped 3; count of bases not matched to a gene: 7. Looked up from germline, CDR1 is DFQATT and CDR2 is SNEGSKA (reference sequence). The CDR3 covers 14 residues.

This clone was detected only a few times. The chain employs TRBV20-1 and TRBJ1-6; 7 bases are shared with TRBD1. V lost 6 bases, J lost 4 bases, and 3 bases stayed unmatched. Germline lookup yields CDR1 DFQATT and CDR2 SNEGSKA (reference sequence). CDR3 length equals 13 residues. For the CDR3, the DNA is TGCAGTGCGTGGGACAGATATAATTCACCCCTCCACTTT. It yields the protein CSAWDRYNSPLHF.

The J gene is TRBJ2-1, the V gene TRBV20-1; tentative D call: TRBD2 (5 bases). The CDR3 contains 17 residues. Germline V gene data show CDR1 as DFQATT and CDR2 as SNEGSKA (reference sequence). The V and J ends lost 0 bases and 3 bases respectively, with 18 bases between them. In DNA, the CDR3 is TGCAGTGCTAGAGATGATTTTGGCGCTAGCCTCTACAATGAGCAGTTCTTC. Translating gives CSARDDFGASLYNEQFF.

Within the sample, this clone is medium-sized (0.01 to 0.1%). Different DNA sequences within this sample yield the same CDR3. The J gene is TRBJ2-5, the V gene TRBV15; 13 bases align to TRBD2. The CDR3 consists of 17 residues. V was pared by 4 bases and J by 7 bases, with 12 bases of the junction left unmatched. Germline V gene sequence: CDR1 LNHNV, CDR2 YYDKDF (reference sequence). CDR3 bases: TGTGCCACCAGCACTCTCGGACTAGCGGGGGCTTTGGGGACCCAGTACTTC. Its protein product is CATSTLGLAGALGTQYF.

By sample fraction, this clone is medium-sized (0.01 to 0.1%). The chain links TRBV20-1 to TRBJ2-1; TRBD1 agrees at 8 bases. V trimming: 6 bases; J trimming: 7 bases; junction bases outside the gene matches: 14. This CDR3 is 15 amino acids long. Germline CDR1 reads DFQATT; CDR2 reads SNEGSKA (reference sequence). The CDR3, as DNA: TGCAGTGCCCTACCCTTGGGGGGACAGGAAAATGAGCAGTTCTTC. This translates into CSALPLGGQENEQFF.

The CDR3 sequence: CASSLETHEWSYTF. The CDR3, as DNA: TGTGCCAGCAGCTTGGAGACACACGAGTGGAGCTACACCTTC. The rearrangement uses TRBV5-8 and TRBJ1-2; unclear D gene. Germline V gene lookup returns CDR1 SGHTS and CDR2 YDEGEE. The ends were cut back, 0 bases at V and 9 bases at J, with 15 bases in the middle. The CDR3 has 14 residues. The variable domain in full, completed from reference TRBV5-8 and TRBJ1-2, reads EAGVTQSPTHLIKTRGQQATLRCSPISGHTSVYWYQQALGLGLQFLLWYDEGEERNRGNFPPRFSGRQFPNYSSELNVNALELEDSALYLCASSLETHEWSYTFGSGTRLTVV.